These T cell receptor beta chains were read from a single sample in a study of T cells after yellow fever vaccination. MiXCR was run by TCRdb on the 5' RACE reads, yielding one entry per CDR3 protein. In the table there are approximately 510,000 distinct CDR3 sequences, 21% of which are singletons. The sequenced sample was PBMCs, obtained roughly 20 days after the first yellow fever vaccination. These receptors originate from a man between 18 and 35 years old who received the YFV17D yellow fever vaccine. CDR3s include the opening cysteine and the closing phenylalanine or tryptophan.

length	V	J	CDR3
14	TRBV24-1	TRBJ1-5	CATSRDRGYQPQHF
15	TRBV20-1	TRBJ2-3	CSARDAGTSTDTQYF
13	TRBV5-6	TRBJ2-5	CASTPWDKETQYF
15	TRBV7-2	TRBJ2-3	CASSSSGGIGDTQYF
13	TRBV6-2/TRBV6-3	TRBJ1-1	CASSSPGRVMAFF
15	TRBV20-1	TRBJ1-1	CSAIEGGSIGTEAFF
14	TRBV20-1	TRBJ2-7	CSASKGQGAWEQYF
12	TRBV7-3	TRBJ2-2	CASQGNTGELFF
13	TRBV5-1	TRBJ1-2	CASSLERDQGYTF
13	TRBV6-2/TRBV6-3	TRBJ2-3	CANFRDHTDTQYF
15	TRBV7-9	TRBJ2-5	CASSLVRAITETQYF
13	TRBV5-6	TRBJ1-5	CASSLAGLQPQHF
15	TRBV4-1	TRBJ2-1	CASSPTQDRVWEQFF
16	TRBV10-1	TRBJ2-3	CASSGPSGARGDTQYF
14	TRBV28	TRBJ1-6	CASSFLVGNSPLHF
15	TRBV5-1	TRBJ2-3	CASSLSQGRTDTQYF
10	TRBV12-3/TRBV12-4	TRBJ2-7	CANATAEQYF
14	TRBV10-3	TRBJ2-5	CAISDGQTQETQYF
17	TRBV4-1	TRBJ2-3	CASSWRGRGDVTDTQYF
15	TRBV7-3	TRBJ2-3	CASSFRGLAGDTQYF
14	TRBV12-5	TRBJ2-1	CASGLTGYRDEQFF
12	TRBV15	TRBJ2-3	CATSREADTQYF
16	TRBV7-3	TRBJ2-3	CASSLRAPAKGDTQYF
14	TRBV4-2	TRBJ2-2	CASSQEVGTGELFF
15	TRBV20-1	TRBJ2-6	CSSRRVSPGANVLTF
15	TRBV11-2	TRBJ2-7	CASSLPGPRPLEQYF
15	TRBV28	TRBJ2-5	CASSLFSLGGGTQYF
15	TRBV5-1	TRBJ2-3	CASSWSGGDTDTQYF
13	TRBV10-2	TRBJ2-1	CASSESITASGKF
13	TRBV4-2	TRBJ1-5	CASSQVGDQPQHF
13	TRBV12-3/TRBV12-4	TRBJ1-5	CASRAAGNQPQHF
14	TRBV7-2	TRBJ2-5	CASSQRGGRQTQYF
15	TRBV7-2	TRBJ1-1	CASSLWTGRNTEAFF
15	TRBV7-2	TRBJ2-3	CASSFPGALKDTQYF
17	TRBV10-3	TRBJ2-3	CAIRKRLAGGLTDTQYF
17	TRBV7-9	TRBJ2-3	CASSPHLVGGPGDTQYF
15	TRBV19	TRBJ2-3	CASSPYATSTDTQYF
10	TRBV6-6	TRBJ1-1	CATAPQEAFF
15	TRBV6-5	TRBJ1-1	CASSLYRGLIPEAFF
14	TRBV5-4	TRBJ1-1	CASSFKGGNTEAFF
15	TRBV27	TRBJ1-4	CASSPGTPWKEKLFF
16	TRBV10-1	TRBJ2-3	CASSEGRRGVTDTQYF
17	TRBV24-1	TRBJ1-3	CATSDLPRSFSGNTIYF
14	TRBV5-1	TRBJ2-3	CASSSGPQGDTQYF
17	TRBV11-2	TRBJ2-5	CASSLDRQRRLQETQYF
14	TRBV12-3/TRBV12-4	TRBJ1-5	CASSLTLPDQPQHF